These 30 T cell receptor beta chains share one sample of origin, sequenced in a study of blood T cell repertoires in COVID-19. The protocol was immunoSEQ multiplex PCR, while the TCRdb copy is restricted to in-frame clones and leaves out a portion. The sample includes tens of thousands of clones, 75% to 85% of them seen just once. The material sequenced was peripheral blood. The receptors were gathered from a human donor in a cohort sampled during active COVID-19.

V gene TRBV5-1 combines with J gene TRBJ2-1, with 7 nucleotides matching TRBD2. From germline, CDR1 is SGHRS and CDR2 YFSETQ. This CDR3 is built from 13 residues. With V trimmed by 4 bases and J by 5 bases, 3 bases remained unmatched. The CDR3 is CASSRTSDNEQFF. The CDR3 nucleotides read TGCGCCAGCAGCCGCACTAGCGACAATGAGCAGTTCTTC.

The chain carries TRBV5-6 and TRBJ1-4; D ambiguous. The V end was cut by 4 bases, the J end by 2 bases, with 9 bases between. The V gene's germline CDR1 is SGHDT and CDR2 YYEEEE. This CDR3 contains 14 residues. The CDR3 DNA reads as TGTGCCAGCAGCCGGAGAGGGACTAATGAAAAACTGTTTTTT. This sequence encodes CASSRRGTNEKLFF.

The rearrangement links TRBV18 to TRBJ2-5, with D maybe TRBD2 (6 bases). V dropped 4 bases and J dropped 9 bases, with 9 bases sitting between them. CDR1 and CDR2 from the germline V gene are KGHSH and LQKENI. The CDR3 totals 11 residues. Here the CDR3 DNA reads TGTGCCAGCTCACGGGGGGAGGCCCAGTACTTC. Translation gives CASSRGEAQYF. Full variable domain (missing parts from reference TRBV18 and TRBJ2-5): NAGVMQNPRHLVRRRGQEARLRCSPMKGHSHVYWYRQLPEEGLKFMVYLQKENIIDESGMPKERFSAEFPKEGPSILRIQQVVRGDSAAYFCASSRGEAQYFGPGTRLLVL.

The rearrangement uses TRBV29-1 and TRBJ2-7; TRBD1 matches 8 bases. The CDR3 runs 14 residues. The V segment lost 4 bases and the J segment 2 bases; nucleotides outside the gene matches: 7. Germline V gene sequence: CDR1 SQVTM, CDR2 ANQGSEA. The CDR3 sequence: CSVGGQGNPYEQYF. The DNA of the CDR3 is TGCAGCGTTGGAGGACAGGGAAATCCCTACGAGCAGTACTTC.

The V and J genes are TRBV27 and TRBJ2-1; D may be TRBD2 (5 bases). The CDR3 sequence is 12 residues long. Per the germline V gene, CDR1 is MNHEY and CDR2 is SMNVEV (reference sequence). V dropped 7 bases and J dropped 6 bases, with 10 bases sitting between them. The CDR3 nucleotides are TGTGCCAGCATGGGAGTGCCCAATGAGCAGTTCTTC. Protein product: CASMGVPNEQFF.

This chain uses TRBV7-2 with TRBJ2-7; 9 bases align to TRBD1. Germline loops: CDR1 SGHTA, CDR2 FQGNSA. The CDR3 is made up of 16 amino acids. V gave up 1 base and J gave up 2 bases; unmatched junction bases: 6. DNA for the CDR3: TGTGCCAGCAGCTTAGTGGGCTGGACAGGGGCCTACGAGCAGTACTTC. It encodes CASSLVGWTGAYEQYF.

The CDR3 here is CASSLWPSGAYEQYF. CDR3 bases: TGTGCCAGCAGCTTGTGGCCTAGCGGGGCCTACGAGCAGTACTTC. The chain combines TRBV5-6 with TRBJ2-7; 9 bases align to TRBD2. Germline lookup yields CDR1 SGHDT and CDR2 YYEEEE. The CDR3 sequence is 15 residues long. The V and J ends lost 1 base and 2 bases, in that order; junction bases with no gene match: 4.

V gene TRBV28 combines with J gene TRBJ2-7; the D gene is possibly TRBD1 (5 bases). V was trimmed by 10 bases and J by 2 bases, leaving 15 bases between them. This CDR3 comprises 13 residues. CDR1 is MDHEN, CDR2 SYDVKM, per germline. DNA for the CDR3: TGTGCCACCATTAACAGGCCCGCCTACGAGCAGTACTTC. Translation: CATINRPAYEQYF.

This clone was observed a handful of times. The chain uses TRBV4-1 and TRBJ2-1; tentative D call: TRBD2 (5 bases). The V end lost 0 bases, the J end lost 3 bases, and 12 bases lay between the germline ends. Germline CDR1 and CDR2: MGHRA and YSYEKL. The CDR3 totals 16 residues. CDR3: CASSQDPSPNYNEQFF. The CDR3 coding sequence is TGCGCCAGCAGCCAAGATCCTAGCCCGAACTACAATGAGCAGTTCTTC.

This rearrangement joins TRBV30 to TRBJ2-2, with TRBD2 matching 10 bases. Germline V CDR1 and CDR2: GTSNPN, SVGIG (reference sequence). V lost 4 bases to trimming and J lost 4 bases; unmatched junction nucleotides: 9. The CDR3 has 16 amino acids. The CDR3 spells CAWIGLAGESTGELFF. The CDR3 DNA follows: TGTGCCTGGATAGGCCTAGCGGGAGAGAGCACCGGGGAGCTGTTTTTT.

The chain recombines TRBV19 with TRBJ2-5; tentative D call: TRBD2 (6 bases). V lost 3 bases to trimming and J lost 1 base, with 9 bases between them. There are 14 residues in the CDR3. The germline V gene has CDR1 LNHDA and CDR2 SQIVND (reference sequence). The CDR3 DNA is TGTGCCAGTAGTATCGGGGGACTCCAAGAGACCCAGTACTTC. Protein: CASSIGGLQETQYF. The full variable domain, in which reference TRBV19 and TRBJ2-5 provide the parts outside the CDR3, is DGGITQSPKYLFRKEGQNVTLSCEQNLNHDAMYWYRQDPGQGLRLIYYSQIVNDFQKGDIAEGYSVSREKKESFPLTVTSAQKNPTAFYLCASSIGGLQETQYFGPGTRLLVL.

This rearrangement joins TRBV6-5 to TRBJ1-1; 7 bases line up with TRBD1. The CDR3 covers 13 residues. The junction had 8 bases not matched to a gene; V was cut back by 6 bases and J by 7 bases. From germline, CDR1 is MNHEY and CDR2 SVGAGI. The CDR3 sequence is CASRGTEGGEAFF. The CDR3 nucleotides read TGTGCCAGCAGGGGGACAGAGGGAGGTGAAGCTTTCTTT.

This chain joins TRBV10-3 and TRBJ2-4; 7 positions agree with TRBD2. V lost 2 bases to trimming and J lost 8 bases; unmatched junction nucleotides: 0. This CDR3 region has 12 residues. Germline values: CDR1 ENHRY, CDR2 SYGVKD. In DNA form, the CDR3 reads TGTGCCATCAGTGAGGGGGGGGACATTCAGTACTTC. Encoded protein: CAISEGGDIQYF.

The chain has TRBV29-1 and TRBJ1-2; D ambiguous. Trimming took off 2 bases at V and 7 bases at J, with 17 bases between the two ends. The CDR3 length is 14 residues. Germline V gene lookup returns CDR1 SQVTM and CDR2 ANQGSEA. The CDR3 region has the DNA TGCAGCGTTGAACGAGGGTCCCGACTCTCTGGCTACACCTTC. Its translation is CSVERGSRLSGYTF.

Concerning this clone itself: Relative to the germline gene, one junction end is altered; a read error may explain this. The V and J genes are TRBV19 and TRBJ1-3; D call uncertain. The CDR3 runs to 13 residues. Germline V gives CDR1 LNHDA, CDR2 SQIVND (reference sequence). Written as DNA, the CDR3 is TGTGCCAGTGGTATAACGGGTGGAAACACCATATATTTT. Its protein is CASGITGGNTIYF.

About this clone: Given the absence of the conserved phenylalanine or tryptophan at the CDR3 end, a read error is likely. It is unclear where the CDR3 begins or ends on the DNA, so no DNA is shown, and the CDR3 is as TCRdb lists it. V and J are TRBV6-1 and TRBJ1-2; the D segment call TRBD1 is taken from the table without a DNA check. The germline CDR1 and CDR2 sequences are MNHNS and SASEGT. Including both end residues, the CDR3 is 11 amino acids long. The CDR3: CASSEVNRGWV.

In DNA, the CDR3 is TGTGCCAGCAGCCAAGTTTCCAGCAAAAACATTCAGTACTTC. This encodes CASSQVSSKNIQYF. This chain links TRBV3-1 (or the pseudogene TRBV3-2) with TRBJ2-4; no definite D call. Between the trimmed V and J ends, which lost 1 base and 3 bases, there was a span of 7 bases. Germline V gene sequence: CDR1 LGHDT, CDR2 YNNKEL (reference sequence). The CDR3 contains 14 residues.

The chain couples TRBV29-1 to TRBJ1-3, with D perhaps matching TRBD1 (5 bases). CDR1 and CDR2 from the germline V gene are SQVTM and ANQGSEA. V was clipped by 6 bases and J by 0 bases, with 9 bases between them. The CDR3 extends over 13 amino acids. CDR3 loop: CSVDSSSGNTIYF. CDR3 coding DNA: TGCAGCGTAGACAGTTCCTCTGGAAACACCATATATTTT.

CDR3 loop: CAISEIGRSYEQYF. The CDR3 DNA follows: TGTGCCATCAGTGAGATCGGGAGGTCCTACGAGCAGTACTTC. The rearrangement uses TRBV10-3 and TRBJ2-7, with 7 positions matching TRBD2. CDR1 is ENHRY, CDR2 SYGVKD, per germline. The CDR3 covers 14 residues. Trimming took 2 bases from V and 1 from J; bases not matched to a gene: 2.

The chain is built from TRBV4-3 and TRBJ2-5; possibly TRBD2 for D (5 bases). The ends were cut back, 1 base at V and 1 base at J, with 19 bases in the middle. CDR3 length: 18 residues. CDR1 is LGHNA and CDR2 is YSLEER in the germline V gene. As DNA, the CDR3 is TGCGCCAGCAGCCAAGGCCCCCGGCGGGCCGTTCTCCAAGAGACCCAGTACTTC. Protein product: CASSQGPRRAVLQETQYF.

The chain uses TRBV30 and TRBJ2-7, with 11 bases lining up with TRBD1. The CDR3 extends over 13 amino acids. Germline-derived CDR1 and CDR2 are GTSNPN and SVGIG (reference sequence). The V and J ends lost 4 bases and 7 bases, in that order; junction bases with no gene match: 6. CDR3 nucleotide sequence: TGTGCCTGGAACCCGGACAGGGGGCAGGAGCAGTACTTC. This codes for CAWNPDRGQEQYF. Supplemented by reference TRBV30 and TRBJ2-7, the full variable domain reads SQTIHQWPATLVQPVGSPLSLECTVEGTSNPNLYWYRQAAGRGLQLLFYSVGIGQISSEVPQNLSASRPQDRQFILSSKKLLLSDSGFYLCAWNPDRGQEQYFGPGTRLTVT.

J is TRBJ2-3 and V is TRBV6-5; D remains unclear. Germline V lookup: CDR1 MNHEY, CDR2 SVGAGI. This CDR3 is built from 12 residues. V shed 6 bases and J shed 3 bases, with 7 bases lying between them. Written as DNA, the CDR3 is TGTGCCAGCAGGAGAGGTACAGATACGCAGTATTTT. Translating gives CASRRGTDTQYF.

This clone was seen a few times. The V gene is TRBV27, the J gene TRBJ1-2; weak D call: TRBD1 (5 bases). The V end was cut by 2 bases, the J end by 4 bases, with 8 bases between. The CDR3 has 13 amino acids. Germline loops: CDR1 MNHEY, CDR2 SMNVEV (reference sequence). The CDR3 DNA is TGTGCCAGCAGTTTAAAGGGGATCTATGGCTACACCTTC. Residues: CASSLKGIYGYTF.

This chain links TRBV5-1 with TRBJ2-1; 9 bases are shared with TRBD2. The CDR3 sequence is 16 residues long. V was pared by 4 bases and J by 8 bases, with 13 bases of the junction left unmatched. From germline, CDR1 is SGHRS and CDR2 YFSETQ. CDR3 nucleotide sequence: TGCGCCAGCAGCCTTAGCGGGAGCGCTGGCCGAGATGAGCAGTTCTTC. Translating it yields CASSLSGSAGRDEQFF. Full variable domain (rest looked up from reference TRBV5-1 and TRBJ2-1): KAGVTQTPRYLIKTRGQQVTLSCSPISGHRSVSWYQQTPGQGLQFLFEYFSETQRNKGNFPGRFSGRQFSNSRSEMNVSTLELGDSALYLCASSLSGSAGRDEQFFGPGTRLTVL.

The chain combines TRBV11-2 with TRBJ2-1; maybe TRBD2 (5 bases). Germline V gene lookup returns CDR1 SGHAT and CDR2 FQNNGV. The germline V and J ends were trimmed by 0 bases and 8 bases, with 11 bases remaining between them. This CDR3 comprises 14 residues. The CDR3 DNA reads TGTGCCAGCAGCTTAGAATTAGCGAACGATGAGCAGTTCTTC. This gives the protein CASSLELANDEQFF.

The CDR3 sequence is CACSSGGVLSGNTIYF. Written as DNA, the CDR3 is TGTGCCTGCTCGTCAGGGGGCGTACTTTCTGGAAACACCATATATTTT. J is TRBJ1-3 and V is TRBV30; TRBD1 agrees at 8 bases. This CDR3 is built from 16 residues. The germline V gene encodes CDR1 GTSNPN and CDR2 SVGIG (reference sequence). V dropped 6 bases and J dropped 1; count of bases not matched to a gene: 11. Looking up the rest from reference TRBV30 and TRBJ1-3 gives the full variable domain: SQTIHQWPATLVQPVGSPLSLECTVEGTSNPNLYWYRQAAGRGLQLLFYSVGIGQISSEVPQNLSASRPQDRQFILSSKKLLLSDSGFYLCACSSGGVLSGNTIYFGEGSWLTVV.

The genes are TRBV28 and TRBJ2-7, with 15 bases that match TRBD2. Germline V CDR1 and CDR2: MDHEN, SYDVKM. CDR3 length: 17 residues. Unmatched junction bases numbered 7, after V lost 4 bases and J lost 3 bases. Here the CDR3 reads CASSSPRTSGRGYEQYF. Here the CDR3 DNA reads TGTGCCAGCAGTTCACCCCGGACTAGCGGGAGGGGCTACGAGCAGTACTTC. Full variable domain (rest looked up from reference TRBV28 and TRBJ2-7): DVKVTQSSRYLVKRTGEKVFLECVQDMDHENMFWYRQDPGLGLRLIYFSYDVKMKEKGDIPEGYSVSREKKERFSLILESASTNQTSMYLCASSSPRTSGRGYEQYFGPGTRLTVT.

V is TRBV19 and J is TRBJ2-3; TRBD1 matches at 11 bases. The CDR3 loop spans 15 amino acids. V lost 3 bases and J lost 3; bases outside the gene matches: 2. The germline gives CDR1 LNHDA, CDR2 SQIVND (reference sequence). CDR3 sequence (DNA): TGTGCCAGTAGTATCGGGACAGGGGGGACAGATACGCAGTATTTT. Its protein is CASSIGTGGTDTQYF.

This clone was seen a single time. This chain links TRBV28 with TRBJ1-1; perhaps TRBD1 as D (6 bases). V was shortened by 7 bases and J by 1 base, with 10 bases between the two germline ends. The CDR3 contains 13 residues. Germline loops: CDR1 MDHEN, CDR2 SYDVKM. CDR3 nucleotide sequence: TGTGCCAGCAAACCGGGACAGAACACTGAAGCTTTCTTT. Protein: CASKPGQNTEAFF.

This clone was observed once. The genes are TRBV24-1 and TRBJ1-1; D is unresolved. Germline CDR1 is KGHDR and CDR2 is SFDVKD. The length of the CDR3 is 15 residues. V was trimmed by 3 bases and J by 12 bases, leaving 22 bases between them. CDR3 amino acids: CATSDEGSSVTGTFF. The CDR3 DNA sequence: TGTGCCACCAGTGATGAGGGCTCGTCTGTAACGGGGACTTTCTTT.